This entry is about one T cell receptor beta chain. Its antigen is undetermined. This sample was taken from a study of CD8 T cells in Susac syndrome. The T cells that were sequenced for TCR beta were CD8+ and CD4+ cells from blood. Study-level points and caveats: The study conceded that relatively few individuals underwent its TCR sequencing and HLA analysis.

The CDR3 is 16 amino acids. V was pared by 0 bases and J by 4 bases, with 5 bases of the junction left unmatched. Germline V CDR1 and CDR2: DFQATT, SNEGSKA (reference sequence). Random hexamers were used to reverse transcribe the RNA input (about 0.5 to 1 ug). It was immunoSEQ multiplex PCR that amplified TCR beta CDR3 across 54 Vbeta and 13 Jbeta. Each CDR3 protein is one row after TCRdb ran MiXCR on the immunoSEQ multiplex PCR reads. Of 150,000 to 200,000 distinct CDR3 sequences in the sample, 90% to 95% were seen once. The chain combines TRBV20-1 with TRBJ1-5; TRBD1 matches at 11 bases. This clonotype was sampled from a human donor in good health. Sequencing was performed on CD4+ T cells from PBMCs. CDR3 bases: TGCAGTGCTAGAGAATGGGACAGGGGGTTTAATCAGCCCCAGCATTTT. It translates to CSAREWDRGFNQPQHF.